This T cell receptor (beta chain) was documented in a study of T-cell reconstitution after alpha-beta-depleted transplantation in children. The germline V gene encodes CDR1 MNHNS and CDR2 SASEGT. This CDR3 is built from 13 residues. V was cut by 5 bases and J by 8 bases, with 15 bases left in between. General observations from the study: Several hundred expanded graft clones reportedly were the source of alpha-beta T cells about two months after transplant.

As it was prepared, the TCRbeta library received unique molecular identifiers. One entry per CDR3 protein results from TCRdb running MiXCR on the PCR reads. This sample has about 160,000 distinct CDR3 sequences, with 11% found just once. To note about this clonotype: What it binds is unknown. A much larger clone sits a single nucleotide away, making a read error possible.

The sequence came from a boy aged 2 to 9 with acute myeloid leukemia, due to receive a stem cell transplant. This chain links TRBV6-1 with TRBJ2-5, with D tentatively TRBD1 or TRBD2 (6 bases each). The material was PBMCs, obtained before TCRalphabeta/CD19-depleted stem cell transplant. CDR3 in amino acids: CASSTGASDTQYF. CDR3 nucleotides: TGTGCCAGCAGTACGGGGGCCTCGGATACCCAGTACTTC.